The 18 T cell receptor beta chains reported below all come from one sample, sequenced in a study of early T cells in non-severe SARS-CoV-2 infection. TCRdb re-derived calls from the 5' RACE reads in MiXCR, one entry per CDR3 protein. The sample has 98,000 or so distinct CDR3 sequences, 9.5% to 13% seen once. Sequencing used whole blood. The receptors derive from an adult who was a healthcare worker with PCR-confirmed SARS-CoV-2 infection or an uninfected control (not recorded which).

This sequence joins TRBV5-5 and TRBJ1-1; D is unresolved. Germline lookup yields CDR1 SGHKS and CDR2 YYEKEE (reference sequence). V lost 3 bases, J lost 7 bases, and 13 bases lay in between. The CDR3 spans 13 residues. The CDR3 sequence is CASSSIGGDEAFF. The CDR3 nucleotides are TGTGCCAGCAGCTCCATTGGCGGAGATGAAGCTTTCTTT.

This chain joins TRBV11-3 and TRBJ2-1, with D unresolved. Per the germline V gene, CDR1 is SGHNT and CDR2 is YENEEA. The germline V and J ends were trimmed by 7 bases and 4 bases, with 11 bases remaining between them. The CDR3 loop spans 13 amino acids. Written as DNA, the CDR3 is TGTGCCAGCACTATTACAGATTACAATGAGCAGTTCTTC. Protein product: CASTITDYNEQFF.

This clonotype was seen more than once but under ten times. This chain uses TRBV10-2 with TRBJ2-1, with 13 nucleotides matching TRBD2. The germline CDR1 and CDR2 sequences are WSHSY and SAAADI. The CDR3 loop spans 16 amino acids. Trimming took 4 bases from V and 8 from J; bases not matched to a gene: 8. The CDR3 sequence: CASSVRTSGRGDEQFF. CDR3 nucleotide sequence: TGCGCCAGCAGTGTCCGGACTAGCGGGAGAGGGGATGAGCAGTTCTTC.

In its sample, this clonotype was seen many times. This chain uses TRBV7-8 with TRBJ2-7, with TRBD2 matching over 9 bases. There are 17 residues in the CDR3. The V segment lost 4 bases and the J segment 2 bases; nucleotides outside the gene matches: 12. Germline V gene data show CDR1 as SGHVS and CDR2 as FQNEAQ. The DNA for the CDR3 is TGTGCCAGCAGCTCCTTCAAGGGGGCTAGCGGGACCTACGAGCAGTACTTC. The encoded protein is CASSSFKGASGTYEQYF. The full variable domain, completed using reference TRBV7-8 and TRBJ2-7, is GAGVSQSPRYKVAKRGQDVALRCDPISGHVSLFWYQQALGQGPEFLTYFQNEAQLDKSGLPSDRFFAERPEGSVSTLKIQRTQQEDSAVYLCASSSFKGASGTYEQYFGPGTRLTVT.

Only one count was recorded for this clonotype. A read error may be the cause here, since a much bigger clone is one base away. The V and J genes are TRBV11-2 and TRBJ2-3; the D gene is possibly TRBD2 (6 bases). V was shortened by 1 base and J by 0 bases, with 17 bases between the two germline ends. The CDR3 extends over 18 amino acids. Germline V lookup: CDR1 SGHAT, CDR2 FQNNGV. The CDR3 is CASSLGRLVGPSTDTQYF. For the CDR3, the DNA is TGTGCCAGCAGCTTAGGGCGACTAGTGGGACCCAGCACAGATACGCAGTATTTT.

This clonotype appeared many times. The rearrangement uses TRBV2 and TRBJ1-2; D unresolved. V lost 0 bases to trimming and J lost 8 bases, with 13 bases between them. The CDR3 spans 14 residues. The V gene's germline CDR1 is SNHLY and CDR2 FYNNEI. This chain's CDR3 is CASSEAPRREGYTF. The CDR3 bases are TGTGCCAGCAGTGAAGCGCCCCGGCGGGAGGGCTACACCTTC.

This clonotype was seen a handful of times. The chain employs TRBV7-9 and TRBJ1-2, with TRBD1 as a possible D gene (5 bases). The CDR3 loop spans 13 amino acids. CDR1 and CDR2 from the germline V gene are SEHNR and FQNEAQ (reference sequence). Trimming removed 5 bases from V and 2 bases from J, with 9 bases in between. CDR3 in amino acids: CASSGGQNYGYTF. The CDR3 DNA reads TGTGCCAGCAGCGGCGGACAAAACTATGGCTACACCTTC.

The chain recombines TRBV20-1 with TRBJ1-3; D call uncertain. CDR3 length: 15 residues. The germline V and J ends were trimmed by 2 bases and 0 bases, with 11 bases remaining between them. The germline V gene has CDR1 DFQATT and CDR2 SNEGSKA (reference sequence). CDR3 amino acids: CSARPLINSGNTIYF. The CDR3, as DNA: TGCAGTGCTAGACCGCTTATCAACTCTGGAAACACCATATATTTT.

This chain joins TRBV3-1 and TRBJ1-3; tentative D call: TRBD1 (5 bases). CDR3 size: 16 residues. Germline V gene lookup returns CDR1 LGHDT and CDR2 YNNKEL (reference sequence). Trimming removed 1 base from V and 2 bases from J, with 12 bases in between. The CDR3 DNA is TGTGCCAGCAGCCAAGGAGGACAAAGGGCTGGAAACACCATATATTTT. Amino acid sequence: CASSQGGQRAGNTIYF. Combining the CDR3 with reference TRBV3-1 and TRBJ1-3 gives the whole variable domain DTAVSQTPKYLVTQMGNDKSIKCEQNLGHDTMYWYKQDSKKFLKIMFSYNNKELIINETVPNRFSPKSPDKAHLNLHINSLELGDSAVYFCASSQGGQRAGNTIYFGEGSWLTVV.

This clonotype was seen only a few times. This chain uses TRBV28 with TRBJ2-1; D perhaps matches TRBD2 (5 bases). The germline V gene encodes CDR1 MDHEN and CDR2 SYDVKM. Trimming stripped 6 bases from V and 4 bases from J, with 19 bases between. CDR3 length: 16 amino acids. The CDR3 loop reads CASSQRLPRRYNEQFF. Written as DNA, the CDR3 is TGTGCCAGCAGCCAGCGGTTGCCTAGGAGGTACAATGAGCAGTTCTTC. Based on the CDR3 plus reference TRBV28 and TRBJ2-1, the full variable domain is DVKVTQSSRYLVKRTGEKVFLECVQDMDHENMFWYRQDPGLGLRLIYFSYDVKMKEKGDIPEGYSVSREKKERFSLILESASTNQTSMYLCASSQRLPRRYNEQFFGPGTRLTVL.

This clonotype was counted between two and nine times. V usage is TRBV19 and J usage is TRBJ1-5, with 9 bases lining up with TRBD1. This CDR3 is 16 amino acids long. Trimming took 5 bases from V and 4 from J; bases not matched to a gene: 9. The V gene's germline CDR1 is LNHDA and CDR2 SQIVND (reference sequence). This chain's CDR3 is CASSLYGQGWNQPQHF. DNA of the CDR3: TGTGCCAGTAGTCTCTACGGACAGGGGTGGAATCAGCCCCAGCATTTT.

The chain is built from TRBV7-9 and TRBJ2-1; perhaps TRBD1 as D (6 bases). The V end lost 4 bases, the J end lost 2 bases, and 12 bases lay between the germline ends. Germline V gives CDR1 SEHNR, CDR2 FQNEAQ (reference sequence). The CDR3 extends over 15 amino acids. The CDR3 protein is CASSSPGQAYNEQFF. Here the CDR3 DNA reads TGTGCCAGCAGCTCCCCGGGACAAGCCTACAATGAGCAGTTCTTC.

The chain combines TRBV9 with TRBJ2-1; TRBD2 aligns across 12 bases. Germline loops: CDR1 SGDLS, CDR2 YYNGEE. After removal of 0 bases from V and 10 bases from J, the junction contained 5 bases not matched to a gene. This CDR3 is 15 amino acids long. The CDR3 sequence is CASSVGLAGGSEQFF. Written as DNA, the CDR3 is TGTGCCAGCAGCGTAGGTCTAGCGGGGGGGTCAGAGCAGTTCTTC.

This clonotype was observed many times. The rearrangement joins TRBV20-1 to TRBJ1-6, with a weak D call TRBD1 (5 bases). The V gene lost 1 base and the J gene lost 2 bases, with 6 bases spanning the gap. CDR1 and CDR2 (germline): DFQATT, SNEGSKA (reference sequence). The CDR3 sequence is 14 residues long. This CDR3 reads CSARAGPYNSPLHF. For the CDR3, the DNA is TGCAGTGCTAGAGCGGGGCCCTATAATTCACCCCTCCACTTT.

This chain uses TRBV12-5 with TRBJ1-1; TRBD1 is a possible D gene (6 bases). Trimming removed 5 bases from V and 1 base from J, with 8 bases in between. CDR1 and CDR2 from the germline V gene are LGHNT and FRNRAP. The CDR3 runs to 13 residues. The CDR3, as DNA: TGTGCTAGTGGTCTGGGACAGAACACTGAAGCTTTCTTT. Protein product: CASGLGQNTEAFF. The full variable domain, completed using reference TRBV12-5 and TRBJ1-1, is DARVTQTPRHKVTEMGQEVTMRCQPILGHNTVFWYRQTMMQGLELLAYFRNRAPLDDSGMPKDRFSAEMPDATLATLKIQPSEPRDSAVYFCASGLGQNTEAFFGQGTRLTVV.

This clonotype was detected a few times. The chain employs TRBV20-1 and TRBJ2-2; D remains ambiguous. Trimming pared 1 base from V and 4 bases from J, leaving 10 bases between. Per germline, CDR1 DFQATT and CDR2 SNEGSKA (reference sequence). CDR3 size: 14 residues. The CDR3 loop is CSARAPSGTGELFF. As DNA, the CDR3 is TGCAGTGCTAGAGCCCCGTCGGGCACCGGGGAGCTGTTTTTT.

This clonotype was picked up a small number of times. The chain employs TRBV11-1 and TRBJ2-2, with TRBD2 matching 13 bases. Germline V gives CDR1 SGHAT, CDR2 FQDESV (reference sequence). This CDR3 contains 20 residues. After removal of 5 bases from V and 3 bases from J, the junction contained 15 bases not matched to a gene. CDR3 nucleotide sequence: TGTGCCAGCAGCCGCGATATCGGGACTAGCGGGACCGGGGACACCGGGGAGCTGTTTTTT. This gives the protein CASSRDIGTSGTGDTGELFF.

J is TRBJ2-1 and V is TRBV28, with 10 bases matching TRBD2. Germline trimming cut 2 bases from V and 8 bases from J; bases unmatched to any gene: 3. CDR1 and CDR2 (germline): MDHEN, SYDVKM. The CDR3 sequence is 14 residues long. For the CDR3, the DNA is TGTGCCAGCAGTTTAAGCGGGGGGGCTGATGAGCAGTTCTTC. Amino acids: CASSLSGGADEQFF.